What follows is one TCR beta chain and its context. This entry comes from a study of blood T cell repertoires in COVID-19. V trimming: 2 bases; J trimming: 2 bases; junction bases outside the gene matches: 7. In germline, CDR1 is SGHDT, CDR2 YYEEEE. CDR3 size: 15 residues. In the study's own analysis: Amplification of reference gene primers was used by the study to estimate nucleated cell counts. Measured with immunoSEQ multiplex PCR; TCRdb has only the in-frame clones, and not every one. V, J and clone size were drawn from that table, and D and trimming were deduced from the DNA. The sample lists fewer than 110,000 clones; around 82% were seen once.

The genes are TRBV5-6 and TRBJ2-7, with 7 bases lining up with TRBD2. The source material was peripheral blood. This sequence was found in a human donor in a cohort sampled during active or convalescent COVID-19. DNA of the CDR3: TGTGCCAGCAGCTTAAGCGGGGTAGTGACCTACGAGCAGTACTTC. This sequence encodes CASSLSGVVTYEQYF.